These 14 T cell receptor beta chains share one sample of origin, sequenced in a study of low-dose radiotherapy and immunotherapy resistance in tumors. Primers used for first-strand cDNA, a TRAV- and TRBV-specific set, covered both alpha and beta chains. TCRs were amplified for roughly 20 PCR cycles with a constant-region primer and V-primer adapter. TCRdb redid the calling of the reads with MiXCR, one entry per CDR3 protein. This sample yields around 84,000 distinct CDR3 sequences, of which around a sixth are seen a single time; less than 1.5% belongs to the top ten. As to time point: after trial treatment. Noted treatment: LDRT plus nivolumab, ipilimumab, low-dose cyclophosphamide and aspirin (RACIN trial). The specimen was PBMCs, collected after low-dose radiotherapy plus immunotherapy. The receptors were sampled from a male donor with prostate cancer.

This clonotype was observed a handful of times. The chain has TRBV13 and TRBJ2-5; maybe TRBD2 (5 bases). Trimming took 7 bases from V and 5 from J, leaving 20 bases between them. The CDR3 contains 15 residues. Germline V gene lookup returns CDR1 PRHDT and CDR2 FYEKMQ (reference sequence). CDR3 in DNA: TGTGCCAGCAAAGGAGGCCGGACGCCCGGGGAGACCCAGTACTTC. It specifies CASKGGRTPGETQYF.

This clonotype was seen repeatedly, ten times or more. This chain connects TRBV20-1 to TRBJ2-7; maybe TRBD2 (6 bases). The CDR3 has 16 amino acids. The germline gives CDR1 DFQATT, CDR2 SNEGSKA (reference sequence). Trimming took 0 bases from V and 3 from J, leaving 18 bases between them. The CDR3 sequence: CSARDNSASVNYEQYF. The CDR3 DNA is TGCAGTGCTAGAGATAATTCGGCTAGCGTGAACTACGAGCAGTACTTC.

This clonotype came up many times. The rearrangement joins TRBV20-1 to TRBJ2-2; D is perhaps TRBD2 (6 bases). V lost 7 bases to trimming and J lost 4 bases, with 19 bases between them. The germline V gene encodes CDR1 DFQATT and CDR2 SNEGSKA (reference sequence). The CDR3 sequence is 15 residues long. CDR3 DNA: TGCAGTGGGAGGGACCGAGCGATGGGCACCGGGGAGCTGTTTTTT. As protein: CSGRDRAMGTGELFF.

This clonotype was counted at least ten times. One end of the junction is discordant with germline, which a read error may explain. This chain connects TRBV27 to TRBJ2-2; D is uncertain. Germline assignment: CDR1 MNHEY and CDR2 SMNVEV (reference sequence). CDR3 length: 12 residues. The CDR3 spells CASSFNSGELFF. The CDR3 nucleotides are TGTGCCAGCAGTTTTAACAGCGGGGAGCTGTTTTTT.

This clonotype was seen ten or more times. The chain recombines TRBV14 with TRBJ2-6, with TRBD1 as a possible D gene (6 bases). The V and J ends lost 0 bases and 4 bases respectively, with 13 bases between them. This CDR3 region has 17 residues. The germline CDR1 and CDR2 sequences are SGHDN and FVKESK. CDR3: CASSQEQGRPGANVLTF. The CDR3 DNA follows: TGTGCCAGCAGCCAAGAACAGGGCCGTCCCGGGGCCAACGTCCTGACTTTC.

This chain uses TRBV28 with TRBJ1-1; D call uncertain. The CDR3 length is 15 residues. Germline V gene data show CDR1 as MDHEN and CDR2 as SYDVKM. Trimming removed 5 bases at V and 0 bases at J, with 13 bases between. This CDR3 is CASSPQGYMNTEAFF. CDR3 bases: TGTGCCAGCAGTCCACAAGGTTACATGAACACTGAAGCTTTCTTT.

This clonotype occurred many times. The chain couples TRBV30 to TRBJ1-2; D uncertain. Trimming took off 0 bases at V and 8 bases at J, with 10 bases between the two ends. Germline CDR1 GTSNPN, CDR2 SVGIG (reference sequence). The CDR3 sequence is 12 residues long. The CDR3 DNA reads TGTGCCTGGAGTGTAGCCCCAGACGGCTACACCTTC. Translating it yields CAWSVAPDGYTF.

This clonotype occurred many times. The J gene is TRBJ2-2, the V gene TRBV28, with 7 bases matching TRBD1. V was clipped by 10 bases and J by 7 bases; unmatched bases: 12. The CDR3 covers 14 residues. Per germline, CDR1 MDHEN and CDR2 SYDVKM. The CDR3 nucleotides are TGTGCCACCTTGGGTGACAGGGCAATCGGGGAGCTGTTTTTT. Translating gives CATLGDRAIGELFF.

The sample holds many counts of this clonotype. The chain recombines TRBV20-1 with TRBJ2-3; 8 bases line up with TRBD1. Germline CDR1 reads DFQATT; CDR2 reads SNEGSKA (reference sequence). CDR3 length: 15 amino acids. The V segment lost 4 bases and the J segment 2 bases; nucleotides outside the gene matches: 8. CDR3 loop: CSATQAGGNTDTQYF. CDR3 in DNA: TGCAGTGCTACCCAGGCAGGGGGCAACACAGATACGCAGTATTTT.

This clonotype has a count of ten or more. This chain uses TRBV29-1 with TRBJ2-3, with 9 bases fitting TRBD1. Germline CDR1 is SQVTM and CDR2 is ANQGSEA. Trimming took 2 bases from V and 5 from J; bases not matched to a gene: 8. The CDR3 sequence is 15 residues long. CDR3 bases: TGCAGCGTTGAACGGAACAGGGGGCGGGGAGATACGCAGTATTTT. This codes for CSVERNRGRGDTQYF.

This clonotype was recorded at least ten times. The chain employs TRBV28 and TRBJ1-5, with D possibly matching TRBD1 (5 bases). Germline CDR1 is MDHEN and CDR2 is SYDVKM. The CDR3 contains 18 residues. Trimming removed 6 bases from V and 1 base from J, with 22 bases in between. DNA of the CDR3: TGTGCCAGCAGCCGCCCATGGGGGGTCTCGAGAAGCAATCAGCCCCAGCATTTT. Translating gives CASSRPWGVSRSNQPQHF.

This clonotype was counted between two and nine times. This sequence joins TRBV2 and TRBJ2-7; D is unclear. V was clipped by 6 bases and J by 5 bases, with 17 bases between them. The CDR3 sequence is 14 residues long. Germline lookup yields CDR1 SNHLY and CDR2 FYNNEI. The CDR3 loop reads CASRMTSQFDEQYF. The CDR3 nucleotides are TGTGCCAGCAGGATGACGTCACAATTCGACGAGCAGTACTTC. Full variable domain (missing parts from reference TRBV2 and TRBJ2-7): EPEVTQTPSHQVTQMGQEVILRCVPISNHLYFYWYRQILGQKVEFLVSFYNNEISEKSEIFDDQFSVERPDGSNFTLKIRSTKLEDSAMYFCASRMTSQFDEQYFGPGTRLTVT.

V usage is TRBV2 and J usage is TRBJ2-1; no firm D call. Germline CDR1 is SNHLY and CDR2 is FYNNEI. The CDR3 runs 11 residues. Trimming took 4 bases from V and 10 from J, leaving 8 bases between them. CDR3 nucleotides: TGTGCCAGCAGTGCTATGGACGAGCAGTTCTTC. The encoded protein is CASSAMDEQFF.

This clonotype appeared many times. The gene calls are TRBV6-4 and TRBJ2-6; maybe TRBD2 (5 bases). From germline, CDR1 is MRHNA and CDR2 SNTAGT. V was cut by 4 bases and J by 0 bases, with 13 bases left in between. The CDR3 contains 17 residues. As DNA, the CDR3 is TGTGCCAGCAGTGTCGAGGGCAGTAGCTCTGGGGCCAACGTCCTGACTTTC. Protein: CASSVEGSSSGANVLTF.